Listed here is a single T cell receptor beta chain. Some clones are missing from TCRdb's copy, which holds only in-frame ones; the method was immunoSEQ multiplex PCR. The sample holds 250,000 to 300,000 clones, roughly 86% seen once. The Seattle patients joined while their infection was active and were tracked longitudinally afterward. This entry belongs to a study of blood T cell repertoires in COVID-19. Study context: T cells, B-cell-depleted T cells, or PBMCs provided the cDNA or gDNA that served as material.

Germline V CDR1 and CDR2: MNHEY, SVGAGI. This CDR3 has 12 amino acids. Trimming took 6 bases from V and 3 from J, leaving 9 bases between them. Input material: peripheral blood. The TCR originated in a woman aged 30 to 39 with COVID-19, enrolled during active disease. The gene calls are TRBV6-5 and TRBJ2-7, with D maybe TRBD1 (6 bases). CDR3 loop: CASSGTLYEQYF. The CDR3 nucleotides read TGTGCCAGCAGCGGGACACTCTACGAGCAGTACTTC.